Here is one TCR beta chain with its context. Its antigen is unidentified. This record belongs to a study of T cell clonotyping in hematopoietic cell transplantation. Study conclusions and caveats: Pathologically expanded recipient clonotypes increased progressively from day 30 to day 180 as diversity fell.

Repertoires were generated with immunoSEQ multiplex PCR, while TCRdb's copy carries only in-frame clones and drops some. The sample has about 29,000 clones; roughly 90% are singletons. Germline CDR1 is SEHNR and CDR2 is FQNEAQ (reference sequence). Trimming took 3 bases from V and 10 from J; bases not matched to a gene: 2. The CDR3 runs to 14 residues. The chain is built from TRBV7-9 and TRBJ1-6, with 11 bases fitting TRBD1. The clonotype comes from a female patient aged 45-65 years who had an allogeneic stem cell transplant from a related donor, so the T cells may come from the graft donor. Some clones in this sample may be carry-over from other donors' samples. Material: PBMCs, obtained 100 days after allogeneic stem cell transplant. The CDR3 DNA reads as TGTGCCAGCAGCTTGGACAGGGGGCCATCACCCCTCCACTTT. Amino acid sequence: CASSLDRGPSPLHF.